This T cell receptor (beta chain) was sequenced in a study of shared clonotypes between healthy human individuals (dated by TCRdb to 2019 to 2021). For the wider study: A few men and a couple of women, aged 18 to 49 years, made up the cohort. To estimate repertoire size and how much clonotypes are shared between individuals, the study performed deep sequencing of blood TCR repertoires from a few healthy adults. Per donor, three plates each were used for CD4 naive and CD4 memory, two for CD8 naive, and one for CD8 memory. Different laboratories and diverse techniques were used to prepare libraries and sequence TCR repertoires, to increase sequencing depth and limit assay-specific biases. Leukapheresis yielded between about 0.85 and 9.5 billion PBMCs per donor.

Taken from the germline V gene, the CDR1 and CDR2 loops are SGHVS and FQNEAQ. The V end gives up 4 bases and the J end 6 bases, leaving 7 bases in the junction not matched to a gene. The CDR3, from cysteine to phenylalanine, totals 14 residues. Only CDR3 DNA is held: 42 bases, read in frame from base 1. CD8 naive samples consisted of CD45RO-negative cells that were positively selected for CCR7, yielding a CD45RA+CCR7+ population without TemRA cells. The donors were healthy, HIV-negative adults with no recently reported acute infections or vaccinations. Every donor was a Caucasian adult living in Nashville, Tennessee, USA. After blood collection by leukapheresis, PBMCs were isolated using Ficoll-Histopaque density gradient centrifugation and then cryopreserved in the vapor phase of liquid nitrogen. Analytical flow cytometry was used to check the purity and quantity of each magnetically sorted T cell population. Genomic DNA was isolated from each sorted fraction and quantified by UV absorbance on a Nanodrop 2000c.

With regard to this clone: What antigen it recognizes has not been identified. The sample holds no much larger clone one base away, and base qualities are not on file.

General study outcomes and caveats: Incomplete sequencing was indicated by rarefaction of sorted-subset datasets, despite the large sequencing depth. Because the study included a small number of donors, the genetic and exposure-history diversity represented was limited. Approximately 5% of naive CD4, around 3.6% of naive CD8, about 2.1% of memory CD4, and about 0.4% of memory CD8 clonotypes were shared across several donors. Pairwise subsampling led to the expectation that sequencing depth would affect the degree of clonotype sharing among donors. Clonotypes shared by all four sorted-subset donors showed higher generation probabilities than non-shared clonotypes. Larger estimated clonotype richness was generally found for naive subsets than for memory subsets. Sampling was restricted to blood, and TCR repertoires in tissue are likely to differ from TCR repertoires in blood.

TCR CDR3 regions were amplified from genomic DNA by multiplex PCR using the deep immunoSEQ assay. Extracted genomic DNA from each cell subset was spread evenly across all wells of several immunoSEQ 96-well plates, with each plate serving as a replicate. For sorted subsets, each replicate PCR was loaded with 150 to 250 ng genomic DNA, equivalent to 25,000 to 30,000 T cell genomes. Purified libraries were measured with a Qubit 3.0 fluorometer, size-checked on a Bioanalyzer 2100, and measured again with the KAPA Library Quantification kit. Every immunoSEQ 96-well plate was sequenced on a dedicated single-read 150-cycle Illumina NextSeq 550 flow cell. In the original analysis: The immunoSEQ output contained only junctional sequences without quality scores, so filtering could not match that applied to full-length reads. Sequences were annotated with PyIR, a Python wrapper for IgBLAST v1.9, using IMGT germline references to assign V/J genes and CDR3. Reads with weak V/J assignments (E-value above 1e-6), missing CDR3, stop codons, out-of-frame junctions, or ambiguous translated residues were removed. V3J clonotypes were defined as sequences sharing the same inferred V gene, J gene, and CDR3 amino acid sequence. The percentage overlap between two repertoires was calculated by dividing the number of shared unique clonotypes by the size of the smaller repertoire. RTK rarefaction, the Chao1 estimator, and Recon v2.1 estimates of unobserved clonotypes were used to assess repertoire richness. Generation probabilities were computed with OLGA for all TCRbeta clonotypes obtained by the gDNA method from a handful of donors. Imported from immuneACCESS, the table was reduced by TCRdb to in-frame sequences with V and J called. These copies leave out some clones; in studies compared against another copy, an unresolved V gene accounts for under half, and the cause of the remainder is not known. That table furnishes V, J and clone size, whereas the DNA furnished D and trimming. The sample table contains roughly 890,000 clones; only one count was recorded for around 93% of them. The ten top clones hold 20% to 30% of the sample.

The chain joins TRBV7-8 to TRBJ1-2, with TRBD1 matching 8 junction bases. The source material was naive CD8+ T cells sorted from blood. In the paper's terms, the cell subset or site label means: CD45RA+CCR7+. The TCR originated in a man aged 25 to 40 in good health. The sequenced DNA is TGTGCCAGCAGCTCTAGGACAGGGTCGGATGGCTACACCTTC. Translation gives CASSSRTGSDGYTF.